The 32 T cell receptor beta chains listed next were all sequenced from one sample in a study of CD8 T cells in Susac syndrome (dated by TCRdb to between 2017 and 2020). The receptor library was made with the immunoSEQ multiplex PCR assay. RNA was extracted with the RNeasy kit and about 0.5 to 1 ug was reverse transcribed using random hexamers. The public reads were reanalyzed by TCRdb: fastp trimming at Q25, MiXCR alignment, in-frame beta chains only. Rows matching on CDR3 protein sequence are summarized as one entry with the most common DNA and genes. The sample profile shows 330,000 or so distinct CDR3 sequences; about nine tenths of them were found once. In total, the top ten clones hold around 0.18% of the sample. The sequenced sample was CD8+ T cells from PBMCs. The receptors originated from a human donor with multiple sclerosis.

The V and J genes are TRBV6-1 and TRBJ2-3; TRBD2 matches at 7 bases. The V and J ends lost 6 bases and 1 base, in that order; junction bases with no gene match: 10. Germline V CDR1 and CDR2: MNHNS, SASEGT. This CDR3 contains 16 residues. DNA of the CDR3: TGTGCCAGCAGCCCCCGACTCCGGGAGGGCACAGATACGCAGTATTTT. This encodes CASSPRLREGTDTQYF.

This clonotype was recorded once. The chain links TRBV7-9 to TRBJ1-2; TRBD1 aligns across 8 bases. The CDR3 covers 16 residues. Germline CDR1 reads SEHNR; CDR2 reads FQNEAQ (reference sequence). The ends lost 1 base at V and 4 bases at J; junction bases unmatched: 8. CDR3 nucleotides: TGTGCCAGCAGCTTAGGTCGGACAGGGATAGGCTATGGCTACACCTTC. Translating gives CASSLGRTGIGYGYTF.

The rearrangement joins TRBV12-3 or TRBV12-4 to TRBJ1-5; D is undetermined. Trimming removed 3 bases from V and 0 bases from J, with 12 bases in between. There are 16 residues in the CDR3. The CDR3 here is CASSLDGPYSNQPQHF. CDR3 coding DNA: TGTGCCAGCAGTTTGGACGGTCCCTATAGCAATCAGCCCCAGCATTTT.

The chain recombines TRBV27 with TRBJ2-7; no definite D call. Germline CDR1 MNHEY, CDR2 SMNVEV (reference sequence). The CDR3 covers 13 residues. Trimming shortened V by 4 bases and J by 1 base, and 8 bases separated the two germline ends. This CDR3 is CASSSQNSYEQYF. CDR3 nucleotide sequence: TGTGCCAGCAGTTCACAGAATTCCTACGAGCAGTACTTC.

This chain uses TRBV7-9 with TRBJ2-1, with D possibly matching TRBD2 (5 bases). The germline V gene has CDR1 SEHNR and CDR2 FQNEAQ (reference sequence). V shed 6 bases and J shed 4 bases, with 22 bases lying between them. There are 17 residues in the CDR3. CDR3 sequence reads: CASSSPPGLLVYNEQFF. CDR3 DNA: TGTGCCAGCAGTTCCCCGCCCGGGTTACTAGTGTACAATGAGCAGTTCTTC.

The V call is TRBV11-3, the J call TRBJ2-1, with D perhaps matching TRBD2 (5 bases). Germline CDR1 reads SGHNT; CDR2 reads YENEEA. V was pared by 1 base and J by 10 bases, with 8 bases between. CDR3 length: 12 amino acids. The CDR3 region is CASSLGRGEQFF. CDR3 in DNA: TGTGCCAGCAGCTTAGGTCGCGGGGAGCAGTTCTTC.

The chain carries TRBV20-1 and TRBJ2-3; D gene unclear. CDR1 is DFQATT and CDR2 is SNEGSKA in the germline V gene (reference sequence). The ends were cut back, 4 bases at V and 2 bases at J, with 16 bases in the middle. The CDR3 runs to 15 residues. The CDR3: CSATVKQTFTDTQYF. For the CDR3, the DNA is TGCAGTGCTACAGTCAAACAGACCTTCACAGATACGCAGTATTTT.

The rearrangement links TRBV2 to TRBJ2-7; 9 nucleotides line up with TRBD2. Germline V CDR1 and CDR2: SNHLY, FYNNEI. CDR3 length: 14 residues. Trimming removed 6 bases from V and 5 bases from J; junction bases left unmatched: 8. DNA of the CDR3: TGTGCCAGCAGGCCCCTAGCGGGACATCACGAGCAGTACTTC. Translation: CASRPLAGHHEQYF.

The chain combines TRBV20-1 with TRBJ1-2; D is undetermined. Germline CDR1 is DFQATT and CDR2 is SNEGSKA (reference sequence). The CDR3 consists of 12 residues. V was pared by 1 base and J by 3 bases, with 6 bases between. The CDR3 loop is CSARVSYYGYTF. The CDR3 region has the DNA TGCAGTGCTAGAGTGAGCTACTATGGCTACACCTTC.

The V gene is TRBV7-3, the J gene TRBJ1-1; TRBD1 matches 9 bases. After removal of 1 base from V and 3 bases from J, the junction contained 3 bases not matched to a gene. The CDR3 is 15 amino acids. Germline V gene lookup returns CDR1 SGHTA and CDR2 FQGTGA. As DNA, the CDR3 is TGTGCCAGCAGCTTAAAACAGGGGGCGGACACTGAAGCTTTCTTT. Translating gives CASSLKQGADTEAFF.

This clonotype was seen once. V gene TRBV7-9 combines with J gene TRBJ2-3; 10 nucleotides align to TRBD2. The CDR3 runs to 16 residues. CDR1 and CDR2 from the germline V gene are SEHNR and FQNEAQ (reference sequence). J lost 3 bases, V lost 5 bases, and 8 bases had no gene match. CDR3 nucleotide sequence: TGTGCCAGCAGCCCTATTAGCGGGGGGACTACAGATACGCAGTATTTT. Amino acid sequence: CASSPISGGTTDTQYF. The whole variable domain, remainder taken from reference TRBV7-9 and TRBJ2-3, is DTGVSQNPRHKITKRGQNVTFRCDPISEHNRLYWYRQTLGQGPEFLTYFQNEAQLEKSRLLSDRFSAERPKGSFSTLEIQRTEQGDSAMYLCASSPISGGTTDTQYFGPGTRLTVL.

The chain links TRBV20-1 to TRBJ2-1, with 8 bases matching TRBD2. Germline values: CDR1 DFQATT, CDR2 SNEGSKA (reference sequence). The J segment lost 6 bases and the V segment lost 6 bases, leaving 7 bases of the junction unmatched. The CDR3 sequence is 13 residues long. The CDR3: CSASGGGINEQFF. CDR3 DNA sequence: TGCAGTGCCTCCGGGGGGGGAATCAATGAGCAGTTCTTC.

The chain combines TRBV7-9 with TRBJ1-2; D unresolved. Germline CDR1 and CDR2: SEHNR and FQNEAQ (reference sequence). Trimming stripped 0 bases from V and 4 bases from J, with 12 bases between. This CDR3 has 15 residues. The DNA of the CDR3 is TGTGCCAGCAGCTTAGCTCTGGGTGAAATCTATGGCTACACCTTC. Protein sequence: CASSLALGEIYGYTF. The full variable domain, its missing parts supplied by reference TRBV7-9 and TRBJ1-2, is DTGVSQNPRHKITKRGQNVTFRCDPISEHNRLYWYRQTLGQGPEFLTYFQNEAQLEKSRLLSDRFSAERPKGSFSTLEIQRTEQGDSAMYLCASSLALGEIYGYTFGSGTRLTVV.

The CDR3: CASSFAWRGGSYNEQFF. In nucleotides, the CDR3 is TGTGCCAGCAGTTTCGCGTGGCGGGGGGGCTCCTACAATGAGCAGTTCTTC. The chain joins TRBV28 to TRBJ2-1, with 9 bases that match TRBD2. This CDR3 region has 17 residues. Germline V CDR1 and CDR2: MDHEN, SYDVKM. The trim removed 3 bases at V and 0 bases at J, leaving 6 bases unmatched.

This rearrangement joins TRBV27 to TRBJ2-7; 13 positions agree with TRBD2. This CDR3 is 15 amino acids long. Germline CDR1 and CDR2: MNHEY and SMNVEV (reference sequence). J lost 5 bases, V lost 3 bases, and 4 bases had no gene match. CDR3: CASSFSGLAGDEQYF. The CDR3 DNA sequence: TGTGCCAGCAGTTTTTCCGGACTAGCGGGAGACGAGCAGTACTTC.

The chain combines TRBV2 with TRBJ2-3; 8 positions agree with TRBD1. Trimming took 3 bases from V and 8 from J; bases not matched to a gene: 10. This CDR3 region has 15 residues. Germline V gene data show CDR1 as SNHLY and CDR2 as FYNNEI. The CDR3 DNA sequence: TGTGCCAGCAGTGAGGGACAGGAGGCTTTTGGTACGCAGTATTTT. Translation gives CASSEGQEAFGTQYF.

The chain uses TRBV5-4 and TRBJ2-2; 8 bases are shared with TRBD2. Germline loops: CDR1 SGHNT, CDR2 YYREEE (reference sequence). This CDR3 is built from 13 residues. This CDR3 is CVGRAGNTGELFF. DNA of the CDR3: TGTGTCGGGAGGGCCGGGAACACCGGGGAGCTGTTTTTT.

The rearrangement uses TRBV27 and TRBJ2-5; TRBD2 is a possible D gene (6 bases). The CDR3 extends over 14 amino acids. Trimming cost V 10 bases and J 5 bases, with 20 bases left between them. The germline CDR1 and CDR2 sequences are MNHEY and SMNVEV (reference sequence). CDR3 sequence reads: CATGTLLSGETQYF. CDR3 sequence (DNA): TGTGCCACCGGAACCCTTTTGAGCGGGGAGACCCAGTACTTC.

The chain recombines TRBV23-1 with TRBJ1-6, with D possibly matching TRBD1 (6 bases). TRBV23-1 belongs to the ORF category, with a function that is uncertain. Trimming removed 0 bases at V and 9 bases at J, with 18 bases between. CDR3 length: 17 amino acids. CDR3 in DNA: TGCGCCAGCAGTCAATCCGGGGAGACAGGCCCTAGTTCACCCCTCCACTTT. This gives the protein CASSQSGETGPSSPLHF.

V gene TRBV9 combines with J gene TRBJ1-1; D unresolved. The germline V gene encodes CDR1 SGDLS and CDR2 YYNGEE. The CDR3 is made up of 15 amino acids. V was trimmed by 4 bases and J by 0 bases, leaving 13 bases between them. CDR3 protein: CASSPDVGLNTEAFF. The DNA for the CDR3 is TGTGCCAGCAGCCCTGACGTTGGGCTGAACACTGAAGCTTTCTTT. The whole variable domain, remainder taken from reference TRBV9 and TRBJ1-1, is DSGVTQTPKHLITATGQRVTLRCSPRSGDLSVYWYQQSLDQGLQFLIQYYNGEERAKGNILERFSAQQFPDLHSELNLSSLELGDSALYFCASSPDVGLNTEAFFGQGTRLTVV.

This clonotype was detected once. The rearrangement uses TRBV19 and TRBJ2-7, with a weak D call TRBD2 (6 bases). The CDR3 spans 15 residues. The V and J ends lost 4 bases and 2 bases respectively, with 15 bases between them. The germline V gene encodes CDR1 LNHDA and CDR2 SQIVND (reference sequence). CDR3 DNA: TGTGCCAGTAGTAAATCAGGAGGGGCACCCTACGAGCAGTACTTC. Translation gives CASSKSGGAPYEQYF.

This clonotype was counted a single time. This rearrangement joins TRBV2 to TRBJ2-1, with D maybe TRBD1 (5 bases). The CDR3 extends over 14 amino acids. Germline V gene sequence: CDR1 SNHLY, CDR2 FYNNEI. Trimming shortened V by 3 bases and J by 3 bases, and 9 bases separated the two germline ends. The CDR3, as DNA: TGTGCCAGCAGTGAGGGGCGTTACTACAATGAGCAGTTCTTC. Translated: CASSEGRYYNEQFF.

The chain recombines TRBV21-1 with TRBJ2-5; the table's TRBD1 call for D was not verified on the DNA. TRBV21-1 is tagged as a pseudogene. The CDR3 is made up of 12 amino acids. The CDR3 DNA reads TGTGCCAGCAGGAGGGGTAAAGAGACCCAGTACTTC. Translation gives CASRRGKETQYF.

CDR3 protein: CAWSVTGRDGYTF. The DNA for the CDR3 is TGTGCCTGGAGTGTAACAGGGAGGGATGGCTACACCTTC. The V call is TRBV30, the J call TRBJ1-2; maybe TRBD1 (6 bases). The CDR3 has 13 amino acids. V lost 0 bases to trimming and J lost 6 bases, with 11 bases between them. CDR1 GTSNPN and CDR2 SVGIG come from the germline V gene (reference sequence). The variable domain in full, with the rest retrieved from reference TRBV30 and TRBJ1-2, is SQTIHQWPATLVQPVGSPLSLECTVEGTSNPNLYWYRQAAGRGLQLLFYSVGIGQISSEVPQNLSASRPQDRQFILSSKKLLLSDSGFYLCAWSVTGRDGYTFGSGTRLTVV.

This clonotype was observed a single time. This chain links TRBV7-8 with TRBJ1-2; TRBD1 agrees at 10 bases. This CDR3 contains 16 residues. The V gene end was trimmed by 1 base and the J gene end by 4 bases; junction bases not matched to a gene: 6. CDR1 and CDR2 (germline): SGHVS, FQNEAQ. This chain's CDR3 is CASSLGGQGGSYGYTF. The CDR3 DNA sequence: TGTGCCAGCAGCTTAGGCGGACAGGGGGGTAGCTATGGCTACACCTTC.

The CDR3 is CASSLLLGYWNQPQHF. The CDR3 DNA follows: TGTGCCAGCAGTTTATTACTCGGTTACTGGAATCAGCCCCAGCATTTT. The chain couples TRBV28 to TRBJ1-5; D remains ambiguous. Trimming shortened V by 1 base and J by 4 bases, and 14 bases separated the two germline ends. The CDR3 consists of 16 residues. CDR1 and CDR2 from the germline V gene are MDHEN and SYDVKM.

This rearrangement joins TRBV29-1 to TRBJ2-1, with D possibly matching TRBD2 (6 bases). CDR1 is SQVTM and CDR2 is ANQGSEA in the germline V gene. The CDR3 runs to 14 residues. V was cut by 4 bases and J by 6 bases, with 16 bases left in between. The CDR3 DNA sequence: TGCAGCGTTGCCGGGTCCAACGGGGGCAATGAGCAGTTCTTC. As protein: CSVAGSNGGNEQFF.

This chain links TRBV29-1 with TRBJ1-4; 10 nucleotides align to TRBD1. The CDR3 length is 13 residues. V lost 6 bases and J lost 6; bases outside the gene matches: 4. Germline V lookup: CDR1 SQVTM, CDR2 ANQGSEA. The CDR3 loop is CSVDGTGDEKLFF. CDR3 bases: TGCAGCGTAGACGGGACAGGGGATGAAAAACTGTTTTTT.

This clonotype was found once. V gene TRBV7-9 combines with J gene TRBJ2-3, with D possibly being TRBD1 (5 bases). The J call may be in error: the DNA end matches TRBJ1-5 better. Germline CDR1 and CDR2: SEHNR and FQNEAQ (reference sequence). The CDR3 is made up of 15 amino acids. The CDR3 protein is CASSLTSGGVGTQHF. For the CDR3, the DNA is TGTGCCAGCAGCTTGACTAGCGGGGGTGTGGGTACGCAGCATTTT.

The chain links TRBV5-1 to TRBJ2-1; 9 bases match TRBD1. The CDR3 contains 14 residues. Trimming cost V 4 bases and J 5 bases; bases outside gene matches: 4. CDR1 is SGHRS and CDR2 is YFSETQ in the germline V gene. CDR3 residues: CASSLWTGDNEQFF. Here the CDR3 DNA reads TGCGCCAGCAGCCTCTGGACAGGGGACAATGAGCAGTTCTTC.

The chain links TRBV23-1 to TRBJ2-3; a weak D match, TRBD2 (6 bases). TRBV23-1 is an ORF; its function is uncertain. With 6 bases removed from V and 1 base from J, the gap between germline ends came to 29 bases. This CDR3 has 20 amino acids. The CDR3 nucleotides read TGCGCCAGCAGCCCAGAATCTATAAACCGGGACTCGGTAGGCACAGATACGCAGTATTTT. Translating it yields CASSPESINRDSVGTDTQYF.

This sequence joins TRBV20-1 and TRBJ1-5; tentatively, D is TRBD1 (5 bases). The CDR3 is 13 amino acids. Germline-derived CDR1 and CDR2 are DFQATT and SNEGSKA (reference sequence). Between the trimmed V and J ends, which lost 0 bases and 4 bases, there was a span of 7 bases. CDR3 sequence: CSARDAGNQPQHF. The CDR3 DNA sequence: TGCAGTGCTAGAGATGCAGGGAATCAGCCCCAGCATTTT.